The 13 T cell receptor beta chains below were found in one sample sequenced in a study of beta chain features in type 1 diabetes. The sequenced template was cDNA made from the entire isolated RNA. Generated by immunoSEQ multiplex PCR, the TCRdb table keeps only in-frame clones and is missing some. Of under 450,000 clones listed, over 12% are singletons. The sequencing sample was made of naive CD4+ T cells from blood. These receptors originate from a woman between 18 and 30 years old in good health.

This clone was found a few times. The rearrangement uses TRBV7-2 and TRBJ2-5, with D possibly TRBD2 on 6 matching bases. V was trimmed by 2 bases and J by 5 bases, leaving 15 bases between them. Germline values: CDR1 SGHTA, CDR2 FQGNSA. The CDR3 is 15 amino acids. CDR3 protein: CASSLIGGVGETQYF. In DNA, the CDR3 is TGTGCCAGCAGCTTAATCGGGGGAGTAGGGGAGACCCAGTACTTC.

The chain combines TRBV28 with TRBJ1-1, with D tentatively TRBD1 (6 bases). The CDR3 totals 13 residues. Trimming took 7 bases from V and 7 from J, leaving 16 bases between them. CDR1 and CDR2 (germline): MDHEN, SYDVKM. The DNA of the CDR3 is TGTGCCAGCACCTTGGGGGCAGCCCGTGAAGCTTTCTTT. It encodes CASTLGAAREAFF.

This clone was found a few times. V usage is TRBV27 and J usage is TRBJ1-4; D may be TRBD1 (5 bases). The V gene's germline CDR1 is MNHEY and CDR2 SMNVEV (reference sequence). V was clipped by 6 bases and J by 7 bases, with 15 bases between them. The CDR3 consists of 14 residues. The CDR3 DNA reads as TGTGCCAGCAGAGTGCAGGGCCCAAGTGAAAAACTGTTTTTT. Its translation is CASRVQGPSEKLFF.

This clone was counted between two and nine times. The chain employs TRBV7-2 and TRBJ2-3; 10 bases are a match to TRBD2. The CDR3 sequence is 17 residues long. Trimming removed 5 bases from V and 5 bases from J; junction bases left unmatched: 13. Germline-derived CDR1 and CDR2 are SGHTA and FQGNSA. This chain's CDR3 is CASSKWRSGRAEDTQYF. The CDR3 region has the DNA TGTGCCAGCAGCAAGTGGAGGAGCGGGAGGGCCGAAGATACGCAGTATTTT.

The chain couples TRBV7-3 to TRBJ2-2; TRBD2 is a possible D gene (6 bases). This CDR3 has 17 amino acids. Germline V gives CDR1 SGHTA, CDR2 FQGTGA. Trimming removed 5 bases from V and 5 bases from J, with 21 bases in between. The CDR3 is CASSGKKRAPSTGELFF. The CDR3 DNA is TGTGCCAGCAGCGGCAAGAAGCGGGCCCCGAGTACCGGGGAGCTGTTTTTT.

This clone has only a few counts. The chain uses TRBV29-1 and TRBJ1-1; TRBD1 aligns across 7 bases. The CDR3 runs to 18 residues. V shed 0 bases, J shed 2 bases, and the junction held 15 bases outside the gene matches. The V gene's germline CDR1 is SQVTM and CDR2 ANQGSEA. The CDR3, as DNA: TGCAGCGTTGAAGACCCCTTATTGTCGGGACAGACAAACACTGAAGCTTTCTTT. Translation: CSVEDPLLSGQTNTEAFF.

This rearrangement joins TRBV28 to TRBJ1-1, with D perhaps TRBD1 (6 bases). Trimming took off 6 bases at V and 8 bases at J, with 13 bases between the two ends. Looked up from germline, CDR1 is MDHEN and CDR2 is SYDVKM. This CDR3 contains 12 residues. CDR3: CASRFGGLEAFF. The CDR3 DNA reads TGTGCCAGCAGATTCGGGGGGCTGGAAGCTTTCTTT.

This clone has only a few counts. The genes are TRBV4-2 and TRBJ1-2, with D possibly matching TRBD1 (6 bases). CDR1 LGHNA and CDR2 YNFKEQ come from the germline V gene. Trimming shortened V by 0 bases and J by 3 bases, and 20 bases separated the two germline ends. The CDR3 is 18 residues long. CDR3 loop: CASSQEWSAGGTDYGYTF. In DNA, the CDR3 is TGTGCCAGCAGCCAAGAATGGTCGGCGGGGGGCACAGACTATGGCTACACCTTC.

The chain links TRBV27 to TRBJ2-1; 9 bases fit TRBD2. V gave up 6 bases and J gave up 6 bases; unmatched junction bases: 6. There are 14 residues in the CDR3. Germline lookup yields CDR1 MNHEY and CDR2 SMNVEV (reference sequence). CDR3 sequence (DNA): TGTGCCAGCAGCCTGTGGACTAGCGTCAATGAGCAGTTCTTC. It codes for CASSLWTSVNEQFF.

This clone was observed a handful of times. The rearrangement joins TRBV11-3 to TRBJ2-2; D not certain. Germline assignment: CDR1 SGHNT and CDR2 YENEEA. CDR3 length: 13 residues. Trimming left V 5 bases short and J 3 bases short, with 7 bases between. The CDR3 DNA reads TGTGCCAGCAGCAACCAGGACACCGGGGAGCTGTTTTTT. Encoded protein: CASSNQDTGELFF.

The V call is TRBV7-9, the J call TRBJ2-2; D perhaps matches TRBD2 (7 bases). This CDR3 spans 16 amino acids. V was clipped by 4 bases and J by 4 bases, with 16 bases between them. Germline V gene sequence: CDR1 SEHNR, CDR2 FQNEAQ (reference sequence). CDR3 region: CASSSGGLQGTGELFF. As DNA, the CDR3 is TGTGCCAGCAGCTCCGGGGGACTACAGGGCACCGGGGAGCTGTTTTTT.

The V gene is TRBV11-1, the J gene TRBJ2-3; 7 bases agree with TRBD2. The germline gives CDR1 SGHAT, CDR2 FQDESV (reference sequence). The CDR3 consists of 18 residues. V gave up 5 bases and J gave up 0 bases; unmatched junction bases: 14. CDR3 nucleotide sequence: TGTGCCAGCAGCAACACGGGCGGGAGACTGACTAGCACAGATACGCAGTATTTT. Amino acid sequence: CASSNTGGRLTSTDTQYF. The full variable domain, in which reference TRBV11-1 and TRBJ2-3 provide the parts outside the CDR3, is EAEVAQSPRYKITEKSQAVAFWCDPISGHATLYWYRQILGQGPELLVQFQDESVVDDSQLPKDRFSAERLKGVDSTLKIQPAELGDSAMYLCASSNTGGRLTSTDTQYFGPGTRLTVL.

This chain connects TRBV7-9 to TRBJ2-7; D is undetermined. The CDR3 loop spans 14 amino acids. Germline CDR1 is SEHNR and CDR2 is FQNEAQ (reference sequence). Trimming removed 1 base at V and 5 bases at J, with 12 bases between. The CDR3, as DNA: TGTGCCAGCAGCTTAGAGCCTAGTTTCCACGAGCAGTACTTC. It yields the protein CASSLEPSFHEQYF.